One and the same sample provided the 5 T cell receptor beta chains below, sequenced in a study of cytomegalovirus exposure and HLA in healthy donors. A multiplex PCR was run with 60 Vbeta primers and 13 Jbeta primers. The protocol was immunoSEQ multiplex PCR, while the TCRdb copy is restricted to in-frame clones and leaves out a portion. The data show about 110,000 clones, about four fifths seen once. Source material: PBMCs. These receptors were obtained from a man aged 45-65 years in good health and CMV-seronegative.

CDR3: CASRAFLAGDSYEQYV. The CDR3 DNA sequence: TGTGCCAGCAGAGCCTTTCTAGCGGGGGACTCCTACGAGCAGTACGTC. V is TRBV2 and J is TRBJ2-7; 10 bases fit TRBD2. This CDR3 contains 16 residues. V dropped 6 bases and J dropped 0; count of bases not matched to a gene: 8. The V gene's germline CDR1 is SNHLY and CDR2 FYNNEI.

The chain recombines TRBV19 with TRBJ1-5; 7 bases line up with TRBD1. The length of the CDR3 is 13 residues. Germline CDR1 reads LNHDA; CDR2 reads SQIVND (reference sequence). Trimming removed 5 bases from V and 5 bases from J; junction bases left unmatched: 3. For the CDR3, the DNA is TGTGCCAGTAGTGCCACAGGGGATCAGCCCCAGCATTTT. Residues: CASSATGDQPQHF.

V usage is TRBV5-1 and J usage is TRBJ2-3; TRBD2 matches at 15 bases. J lost 5 bases, V lost 3 bases, and 7 bases had no gene match. Germline V gene sequence: CDR1 SGHRS, CDR2 YFSETQ. CDR3 length: 17 amino acids. For the CDR3, the DNA is TGCGCCAGCAGCTCCGGACTAGCGGGGGGGGAAGTAGATACGCAGTATTTT. The encoded protein is CASSSGLAGGEVDTQYF.

The rearrangement joins TRBV7-9 to TRBJ1-5; maybe TRBD1 (6 bases). Trimming took off 1 base at V and 6 bases at J, with 16 bases between the two ends. Germline values: CDR1 SEHNR, CDR2 FQNEAQ (reference sequence). CDR3 size: 16 residues. The CDR3 here is CASSLGVGGTTQPQHF. DNA for the CDR3: TGTGCCAGCAGCTTAGGAGTGGGTGGGACAACTCAGCCCCAGCATTTT.

The J gene is TRBJ2-3, the V gene TRBV19; D is perhaps TRBD2 (7 bases). The germline V gene encodes CDR1 LNHDA and CDR2 SQIVND (reference sequence). The CDR3 has 13 residues. V was clipped by 8 bases and J by 7 bases, with 16 bases between them. The CDR3 loop reads CASGGGGDYTQYF. Here the CDR3 DNA reads TGTGCCAGTGGGGGCGGGGGAGACTATACGCAGTATTTT.